These 19 T cell receptor beta chains were all obtained from the same sample, sequenced in a study of T-cell memory formation after mild COVID-19. TCRdb itself ran the 5' RACE reads through MiXCR, one entry per CDR3 protein. The profile shows under 600,000 distinct CDR3 sequences, about a fifth of them singletons. Sequencing was performed on PBMCs or a T cell subset sorted from them (not recorded which). Receptor source: an adult woman who had mild COVID-19 (a few samples of this study predate the infection). Cell type and time point are not known.

The chain employs TRBV5-1 and TRBJ1-6; D uncertain. The CDR3 runs 15 residues. With 0 bases removed from V and 7 bases from J, the gap between germline ends came to 11 bases. Germline V gene lookup returns CDR1 SGHRS and CDR2 YFSETQ. The CDR3 is CASSLGRVQNSPLHF. The CDR3 coding sequence is TGCGCCAGCAGCTTGGGGCGGGTCCAAAATTCACCCCTCCACTTT.

This clonotype was observed many times. CDR3 sequence (DNA): TGTGCCATCACTGGAGGCCCTGGGGAGACCCAGTACTTC. Translation gives CAITGGPGETQYF. The chain has TRBV10-3 and TRBJ2-5, with D perhaps matching TRBD2 (5 bases). The CDR3 totals 13 residues. CDR1 and CDR2 from the germline V gene are ENHRY and SYGVKD. V was pared by 7 bases and J by 5 bases, with 14 bases between.

The chain recombines TRBV5-1 with TRBJ2-3, with unresolved D. Germline CDR1 and CDR2: SGHRS and YFSETQ. CDR3 length: 17 residues. V lost 0 bases, J lost 2 bases, and 16 bases lay in between. For the CDR3, the DNA is TGCGCCAGCAGCTTGGCGTATTCGGGTAGGCCCACAGATACGCAGTATTTT. It yields the protein CASSLAYSGRPTDTQYF.

The chain is built from TRBV5-1 and TRBJ2-7, with 13 positions matching TRBD2. V trimming: 3 bases; J trimming: 3 bases; junction bases outside the gene matches: 9. The CDR3 spans 17 residues. Germline CDR1 reads SGHRS; CDR2 reads YFSETQ. CDR3 in DNA: TGCGCCAGCAGCTCCGGACTAGCGGGAGTCTCCGTCTACGAGCAGTACTTC. Amino acids: CASSSGLAGVSVYEQYF. The full variable domain, with the rest looked up from reference TRBV5-1 and TRBJ2-7, is KAGVTQTPRYLIKTRGQQVTLSCSPISGHRSVSWYQQTPGQGLQFLFEYFSETQRNKGNFPGRFSGRQFSNSRSEMNVSTLELGDSALYLCASSSGLAGVSVYEQYFGPGTRLTVT.

The rearrangement uses TRBV7-9 and TRBJ1-1; D perhaps matches TRBD1 (5 bases). The germline CDR1 and CDR2 sequences are SEHNR and FQNEAQ (reference sequence). The CDR3 contains 13 residues. V lost 4 bases to trimming and J lost 4 bases, with 10 bases between them. The DNA of the CDR3 is TGTGCCAGCAGCTCGATGGGGGGCACTGAAGCTTTCTTT. Its translation: CASSSMGGTEAFF.

This clonotype was seen a handful of times. The genes are TRBV6-2 or TRBV6-3 and TRBJ1-5, with D maybe TRBD1 (5 bases). In germline, CDR1 is MNHEY, CDR2 SVGEGT. Trimming shortened V by 4 bases and J by 10 bases, and 11 bases separated the two germline ends. The CDR3 is made up of 12 amino acids. The CDR3 DNA reads as TGTGCCAGCAGTTCATGGCAGGGACCCCAGCATTTT. Protein sequence: CASSSWQGPQHF.

The gene calls are TRBV5-1 and TRBJ2-4; D gene unclear. Looked up from germline, CDR1 is SGHRS and CDR2 is YFSETQ. There are 15 residues in the CDR3. Trimming removed 5 bases from V and 5 bases from J, with 17 bases in between. Here the CDR3 DNA reads TGCGCCAGCAGTACCTCGGGCCCCTGGGAAAACATTCAGTACTTC. It translates to CASSTSGPWENIQYF.

A few counts support this clonotype. The chain recombines TRBV15 with TRBJ2-5, with 7 bases aligning to TRBD1. CDR3 length: 14 residues. CDR1 and CDR2 from the germline V gene are LNHNV and YYDKDF (reference sequence). J lost 5 bases, V lost 0 bases, and 3 bases had no gene match. The DNA of the CDR3 is TGTGCCACCAGCAGAGAGACAGGGTTGGAGACCCAGTACTTC. Translating it yields CATSRETGLETQYF.

This chain connects TRBV2 to TRBJ2-5; tentatively, D is TRBD2 (6 bases). Germline V gene data show CDR1 as SNHLY and CDR2 as FYNNEI. This CDR3 is 14 amino acids long. Trimming shortened V by 8 bases and J by 5 bases, and 18 bases separated the two germline ends. The CDR3 bases are TGTGCCAGCGGTGGGGGACTTCCCCGGGAGACCCAGTACTTC. Amino acid sequence: CASGGGLPRETQYF.

Regarding this clonotype: The germline gene is not matched at one end of the junction; a read error may be the cause. The chain joins TRBV5-5 to TRBJ1-2, with D maybe TRBD1 (5 bases). Germline V gene lookup returns CDR1 SGHKS and CDR2 YYEKEE (reference sequence). The length of the CDR3 is 17 residues. CDR3 amino acids: CASSLVGTAYVNYGYTF. CDR3 nucleotide sequence: TGTGCCAGCAGTTTGGTTGGGACGGCTTACGTTAACTATGGCTACACCTTC.

J is TRBJ2-2 and V is TRBV2; 10 bases agree with TRBD2. The CDR3 consists of 14 residues. Germline loops: CDR1 SNHLY, CDR2 FYNNEI. With 6 bases clipped from V and 4 bases from J, the junction kept 2 bases outside the gene matches. The CDR3 sequence is CASRTSGPTGELFF. DNA of the CDR3: TGTGCCAGCAGGACTAGCGGGCCCACCGGGGAGCTGTTTTTT. The entire variable domain, with the rest obtained from reference TRBV2 and TRBJ2-2, is as follows: EPEVTQTPSHQVTQMGQEVILRCVPISNHLYFYWYRQILGQKVEFLVSFYNNEISEKSEIFDDQFSVERPDGSNFTLKIRSTKLEDSAMYFCASRTSGPTGELFFGEGSRLTVL.

There are a few counts of this clonotype. The V gene is TRBV4-3, the J gene TRBJ2-6; D is uncertain. Germline V gives CDR1 LGHNA, CDR2 YSLEER. The CDR3 length is 15 residues. V was shortened by 0 bases and J by 0 bases, with 3 bases between the two germline ends. CDR3 sequence (DNA): TGCGCCAGCAGCCAAGAAAGCTCTGGGGCCAACGTCCTGACTTTC. It is translated as CASSQESSGANVLTF.

The chain carries TRBV12-3 or TRBV12-4 and TRBJ1-1, with TRBD1 matching 7 bases. V was clipped by 10 bases and J by 1 base; unmatched bases: 6. This CDR3 contains 13 residues. CDR3 loop: CATRQGWNTEAFF. CDR3 coding DNA: TGTGCCACTCGACAGGGCTGGAACACTGAAGCTTTCTTT.

The V gene is TRBV5-1, the J gene TRBJ1-2; 9 nucleotides agree with TRBD1. CDR1 and CDR2 from the germline V gene are SGHRS and YFSETQ. Trimming took 0 bases from V and 7 from J; bases not matched to a gene: 4. This CDR3 has 14 amino acids. The chain's CDR3 is CASSLGDRATGYTF. The CDR3 DNA reads as TGCGCCAGCAGCTTGGGGGACAGGGCTACTGGCTACACCTTC.

J is TRBJ2-1 and V is TRBV24-1; no clear D. The V end lost 0 bases, the J end lost 6 bases, and 5 bases lay between the germline ends. The CDR3 contains 13 residues. Germline CDR1 is KGHDR and CDR2 is SFDVKD. CDR3 bases: TGTGCCACCAGTGATTTGACGACCAATGAGCAGTTCTTC. This translates into CATSDLTTNEQFF.

The chain links TRBV5-1 to TRBJ1-3; possible D gene TRBD1, 5 bases. Germline V gene sequence: CDR1 SGHRS, CDR2 YFSETQ. The CDR3 runs to 16 residues. The germline V and J ends were trimmed by 1 base and 0 bases, with 11 bases remaining between them. CDR3 sequence: CASSLIGANSGNTIYF. CDR3 nucleotides: TGCGCCAGCAGCTTGATAGGGGCCAACTCTGGAAACACCATATATTTT.

The chain links TRBV2 to TRBJ1-2; 7 bases line up with TRBD1. The CDR3 sequence is 16 residues long. CDR1 SNHLY and CDR2 FYNNEI come from the germline V gene. The trim removed 4 bases at V and 5 bases at J, leaving 13 bases unmatched. The CDR3 nucleotides are TGTGCCAGCAGTGCGTCCTTGACAGGGACTGGATATGGCTACACCTTC. This translates into CASSASLTGTGYGYTF.

Ten or more counts support this clonotype. V usage is TRBV11-2 and J usage is TRBJ2-1; 11 positions match TRBD2. The J segment lost 7 bases and the V segment lost 5 bases, leaving 7 bases of the junction unmatched. Looked up from germline, CDR1 is SGHAT and CDR2 is FQNNGV. CDR3 length: 15 residues. CDR3 loop: CASSRSSGRANEQFF. The CDR3 coding sequence is TGTGCCAGCAGCCGGAGTAGCGGGAGGGCTAATGAGCAGTTCTTC.

This clonotype has more than one count but fewer than ten. This sequence joins TRBV2 and TRBJ2-3; maybe TRBD2 (5 bases). V lost 0 bases, J lost 5 bases, and 15 bases lay in between. This CDR3 is built from 16 residues. Per the germline V gene, CDR1 is SNHLY and CDR2 is FYNNEI. CDR3: CASSEAVDSIEDTQYF. Written as DNA, the CDR3 is TGTGCCAGCAGTGAAGCGGTGGACTCGATTGAAGATACGCAGTATTTT.